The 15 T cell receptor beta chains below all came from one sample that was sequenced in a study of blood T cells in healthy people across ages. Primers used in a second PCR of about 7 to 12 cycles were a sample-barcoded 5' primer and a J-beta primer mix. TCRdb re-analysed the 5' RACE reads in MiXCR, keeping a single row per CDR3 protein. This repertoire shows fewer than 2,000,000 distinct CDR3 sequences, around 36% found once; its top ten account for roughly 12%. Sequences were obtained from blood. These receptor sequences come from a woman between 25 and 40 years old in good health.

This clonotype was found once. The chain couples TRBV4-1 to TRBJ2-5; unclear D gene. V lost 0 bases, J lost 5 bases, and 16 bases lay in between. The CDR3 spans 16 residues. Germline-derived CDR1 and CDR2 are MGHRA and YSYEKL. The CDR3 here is CASSQEGLGIRETQYF. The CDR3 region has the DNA TGCGCCAGCAGCCAAGAGGGCCTAGGGATAAGGGAGACCCAGTACTTC.

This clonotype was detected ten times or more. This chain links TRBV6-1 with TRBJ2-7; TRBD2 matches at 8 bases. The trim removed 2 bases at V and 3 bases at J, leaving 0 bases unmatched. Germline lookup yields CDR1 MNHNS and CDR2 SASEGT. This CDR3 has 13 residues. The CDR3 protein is CASSERGGYEQYF. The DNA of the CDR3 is TGTGCCAGCAGTGAACGGGGGGGCTACGAGCAGTACTTC.

CDR3: CASSFTKSYADTQYF. CDR3 DNA: TGTGCCAGCAGTTTTACTAAATCTTACGCAGATACGCAGTATTTT. The chain employs TRBV12-3 or TRBV12-4 and TRBJ2-3; no reliable D call. CDR3 length: 15 amino acids. V was shortened by 3 bases and J by 4 bases, with 14 bases between the two germline ends.

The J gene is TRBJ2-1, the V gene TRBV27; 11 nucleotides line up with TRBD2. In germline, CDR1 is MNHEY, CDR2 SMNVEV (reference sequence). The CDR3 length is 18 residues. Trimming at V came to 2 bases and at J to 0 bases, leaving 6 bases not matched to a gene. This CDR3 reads CASSLLAGGGPSYNEQFF. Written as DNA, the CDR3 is TGTGCCAGCAGTTTACTAGCGGGGGGCGGCCCCTCCTACAATGAGCAGTTCTTC.

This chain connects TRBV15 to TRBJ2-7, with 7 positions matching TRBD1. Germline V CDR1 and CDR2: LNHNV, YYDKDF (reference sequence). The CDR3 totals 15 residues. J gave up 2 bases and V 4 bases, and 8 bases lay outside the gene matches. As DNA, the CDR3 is TGTGCCACCAGCACAGTTACAGGGGCTGCCTACGAGCAGTACTTC. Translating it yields CATSTVTGAAYEQYF.

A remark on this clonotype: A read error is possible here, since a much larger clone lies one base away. CDR3 region: CANSQGVLARSYEQYF. The CDR3 DNA sequence: TGCGCCAACAGCCAGGGAGTTCTAGCGCGATCCTACGAGCAGTACTTC. The V and J genes are TRBV4-1 and TRBJ2-7; weak D call: TRBD2 (6 bases). This CDR3 has 16 residues. In germline, CDR1 is MGHRA, CDR2 YSYEKL.

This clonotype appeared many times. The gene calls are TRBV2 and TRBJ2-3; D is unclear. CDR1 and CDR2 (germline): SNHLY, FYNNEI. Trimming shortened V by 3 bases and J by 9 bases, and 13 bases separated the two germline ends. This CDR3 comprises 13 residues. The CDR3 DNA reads TGTGCCAGCAGTGATTTCAGCGCCCTGACGCAGTATTTT. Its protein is CASSDFSALTQYF. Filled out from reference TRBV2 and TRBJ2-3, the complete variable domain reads EPEVTQTPSHQVTQMGQEVILRCVPISNHLYFYWYRQILGQKVEFLVSFYNNEISEKSEIFDDQFSVERPDGSNFTLKIRSTKLEDSAMYFCASSDFSALTQYFGPGTRLTVL.

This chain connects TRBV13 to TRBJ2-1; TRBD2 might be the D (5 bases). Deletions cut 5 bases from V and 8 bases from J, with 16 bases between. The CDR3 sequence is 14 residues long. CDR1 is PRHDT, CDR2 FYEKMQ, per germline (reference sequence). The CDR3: CASSPRWTLDEQFF. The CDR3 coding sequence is TGTGCCAGCAGCCCGAGGTGGACTCTCGATGAGCAGTTCTTC. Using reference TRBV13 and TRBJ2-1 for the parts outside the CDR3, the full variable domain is AAGVIQSPRHLIKEKRETATLKCYPIPRHDTVYWYQQGPGQDPQFLISFYEKMQSDKGSIPDRFSAQQFSDYHSELNMSSLELGDSALYFCASSPRWTLDEQFFGPGTRLTVL.

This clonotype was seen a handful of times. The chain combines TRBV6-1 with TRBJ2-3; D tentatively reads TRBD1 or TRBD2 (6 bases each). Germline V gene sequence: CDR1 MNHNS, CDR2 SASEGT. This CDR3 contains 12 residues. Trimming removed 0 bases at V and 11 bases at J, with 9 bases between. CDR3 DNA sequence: TGTGCCAGCAGTGAAGCGGGGGGCAGGCAGTATTTT. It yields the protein CASSEAGGRQYF.

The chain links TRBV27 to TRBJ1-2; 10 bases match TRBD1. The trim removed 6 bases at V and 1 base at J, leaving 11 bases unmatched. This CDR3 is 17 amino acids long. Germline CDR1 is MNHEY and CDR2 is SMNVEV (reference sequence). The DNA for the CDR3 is TGTGCCAGCAGCCTTACCCCGGGACAGGGGTTTAACTATGGCTACACCTTC. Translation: CASSLTPGQGFNYGYTF.

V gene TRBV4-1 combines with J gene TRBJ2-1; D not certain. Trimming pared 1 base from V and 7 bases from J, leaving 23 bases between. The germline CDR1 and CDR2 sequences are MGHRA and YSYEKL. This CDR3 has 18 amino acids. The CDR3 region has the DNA TGCGCCAGCAGCCAAGTTGGCCCAATATCGATCTTAGGGAATGAGCAGTTCTTC. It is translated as CASSQVGPISILGNEQFF.

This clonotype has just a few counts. CDR3 amino acids: CASSPREWRYADTQYF. In nucleotides, the CDR3 is TGTGCCAGCAGCCCCCGTGAATGGCGGTATGCAGATACGCAGTATTTT. V is TRBV28 and J is TRBJ2-3; D is uncertain. Germline CDR1 is MDHEN and CDR2 is SYDVKM. Trimming cost V 6 bases and J 4 bases, with 20 bases left between them. The CDR3 contains 16 residues.

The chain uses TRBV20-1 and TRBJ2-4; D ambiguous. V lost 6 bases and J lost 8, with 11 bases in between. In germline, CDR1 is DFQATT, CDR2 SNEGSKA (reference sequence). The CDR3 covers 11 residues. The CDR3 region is CSAPKADIQYF. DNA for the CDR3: TGCAGTGCGCCAAAGGCTGACATTCAGTACTTC.

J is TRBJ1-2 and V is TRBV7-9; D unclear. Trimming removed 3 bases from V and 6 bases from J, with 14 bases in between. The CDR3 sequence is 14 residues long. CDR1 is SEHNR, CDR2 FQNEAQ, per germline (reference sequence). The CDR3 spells CASSLGKGVHGYTF. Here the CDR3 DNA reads TGTGCCAGCAGCTTGGGGAAAGGAGTCCATGGCTACACCTTC.

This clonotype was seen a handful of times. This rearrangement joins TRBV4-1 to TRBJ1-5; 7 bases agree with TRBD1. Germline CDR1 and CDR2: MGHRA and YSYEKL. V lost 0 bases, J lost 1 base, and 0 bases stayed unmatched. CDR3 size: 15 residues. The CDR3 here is CASSQETGSNQPQHF. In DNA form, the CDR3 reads TGCGCCAGCAGCCAAGAGACAGGGAGCAATCAGCCCCAGCATTTT.